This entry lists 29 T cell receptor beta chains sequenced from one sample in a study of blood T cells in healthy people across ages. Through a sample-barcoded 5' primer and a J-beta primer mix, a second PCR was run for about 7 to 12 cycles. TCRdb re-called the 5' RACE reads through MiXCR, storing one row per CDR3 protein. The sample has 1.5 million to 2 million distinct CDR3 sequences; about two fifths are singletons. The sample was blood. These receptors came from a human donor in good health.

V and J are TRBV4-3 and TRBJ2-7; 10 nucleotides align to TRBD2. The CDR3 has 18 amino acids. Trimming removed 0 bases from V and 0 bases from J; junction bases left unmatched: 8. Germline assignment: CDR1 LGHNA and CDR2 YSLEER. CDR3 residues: CASSQDVQRGGYSYEQYF. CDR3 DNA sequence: TGCGCCAGCAGCCAAGATGTCCAGCGGGGGGGTTACTCCTACGAGCAGTACTTC.

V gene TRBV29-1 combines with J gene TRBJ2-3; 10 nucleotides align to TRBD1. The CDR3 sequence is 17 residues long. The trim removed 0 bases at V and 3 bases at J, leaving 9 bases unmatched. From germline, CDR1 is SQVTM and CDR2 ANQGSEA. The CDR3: CSVEEFPDRGQTDTQYF. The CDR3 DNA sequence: TGCAGCGTTGAAGAGTTTCCCGACAGGGGGCAGACAGATACGCAGTATTTT.

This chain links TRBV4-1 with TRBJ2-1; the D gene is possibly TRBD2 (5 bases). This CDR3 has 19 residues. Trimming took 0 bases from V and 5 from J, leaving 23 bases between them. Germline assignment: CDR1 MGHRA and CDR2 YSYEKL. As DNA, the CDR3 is TGCGCCAGCAGCCAAGATTTGCTAGCTGGTACCGTTACACACAATGAGCAGTTCTTC. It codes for CASSQDLLAGTVTHNEQFF.

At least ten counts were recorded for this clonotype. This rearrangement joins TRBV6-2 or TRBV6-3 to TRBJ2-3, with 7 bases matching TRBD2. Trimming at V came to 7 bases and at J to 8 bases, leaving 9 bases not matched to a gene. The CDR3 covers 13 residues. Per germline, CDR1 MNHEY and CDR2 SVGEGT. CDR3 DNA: TGTGCCAGCACCTACGGGGGGATTGGTACGCAGTATTTT. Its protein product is CASTYGGIGTQYF.

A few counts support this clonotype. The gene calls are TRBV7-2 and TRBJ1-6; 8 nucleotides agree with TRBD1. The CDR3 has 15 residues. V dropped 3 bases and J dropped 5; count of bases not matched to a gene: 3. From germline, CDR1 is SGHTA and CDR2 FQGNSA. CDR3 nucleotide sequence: TGTGCCAGCAGCTTGGACAGGGCAAATAATTCACCCCTCCACTTT. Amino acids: CASSLDRANNSPLHF.

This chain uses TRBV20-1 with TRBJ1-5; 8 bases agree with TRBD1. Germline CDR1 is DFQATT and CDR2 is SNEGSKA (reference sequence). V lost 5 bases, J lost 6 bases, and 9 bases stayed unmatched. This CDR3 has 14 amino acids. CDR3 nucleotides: TGCAGTGCTGGTCAGGGGGCAAGAAGTCAGCCCCAGCATTTT. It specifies CSAGQGARSQPQHF.

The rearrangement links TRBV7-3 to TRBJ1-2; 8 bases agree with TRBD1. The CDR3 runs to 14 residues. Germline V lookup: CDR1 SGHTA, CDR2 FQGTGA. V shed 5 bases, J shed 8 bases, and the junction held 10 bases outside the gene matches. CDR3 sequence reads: CASSLSSSGGGYTF. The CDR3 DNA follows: TGTGCCAGCAGCCTATCTAGTTCAGGGGGCGGCTACACCTTC.

The CDR3 DNA reads TGCGCCAGCAGCCAATACGTGGGGGCCAACGTCCTGACTTTC. It yields the protein CASSQYVGANVLTF. The gene calls are TRBV4-1 and TRBJ2-6; unclear D gene. CDR1 MGHRA and CDR2 YSYEKL come from the germline V gene. Deletions cut 2 bases from V and 4 bases from J, with 6 bases between. CDR3 length: 14 residues.

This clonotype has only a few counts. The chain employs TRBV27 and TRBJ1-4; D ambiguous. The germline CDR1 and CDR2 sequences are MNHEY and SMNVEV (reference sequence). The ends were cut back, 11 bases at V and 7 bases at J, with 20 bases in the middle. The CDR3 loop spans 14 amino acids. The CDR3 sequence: CAPPWRGVGEKLFF. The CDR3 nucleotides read TGTGCCCCTCCATGGCGCGGGGTCGGTGAAAAACTGTTTTTT.

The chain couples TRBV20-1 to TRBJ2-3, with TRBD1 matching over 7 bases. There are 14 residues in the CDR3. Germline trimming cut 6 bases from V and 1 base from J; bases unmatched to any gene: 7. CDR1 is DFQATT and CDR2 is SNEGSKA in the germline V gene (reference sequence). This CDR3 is CSAYGTEGTDTQYF. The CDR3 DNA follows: TGCAGTGCCTACGGGACAGAGGGCACAGATACGCAGTATTTT.

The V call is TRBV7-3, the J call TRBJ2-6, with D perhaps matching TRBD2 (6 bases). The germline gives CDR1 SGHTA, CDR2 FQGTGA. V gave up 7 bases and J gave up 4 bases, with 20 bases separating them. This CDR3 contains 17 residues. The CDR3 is CASNPVSAAGGANVLTF. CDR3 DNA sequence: TGTGCCAGCAACCCGGTTAGCGCAGCGGGCGGGGCCAACGTCCTGACTTTC.

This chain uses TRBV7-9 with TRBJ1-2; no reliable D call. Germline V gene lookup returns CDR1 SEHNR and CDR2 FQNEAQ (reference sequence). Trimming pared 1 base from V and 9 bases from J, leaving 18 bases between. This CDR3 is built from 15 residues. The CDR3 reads CASSLGTLGADSYTF. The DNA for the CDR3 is TGTGCCAGCAGCTTAGGGACTCTCGGTGCGGATAGCTACACCTTC.

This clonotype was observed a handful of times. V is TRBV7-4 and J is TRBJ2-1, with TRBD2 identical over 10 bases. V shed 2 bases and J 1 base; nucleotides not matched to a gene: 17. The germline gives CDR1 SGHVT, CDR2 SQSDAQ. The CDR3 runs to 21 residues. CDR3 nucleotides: TGTGCCAGCAGCTTAAGGCTGTCGAGCGAGCGGGGGGGCTCTTCCTACAATGAGCAGTTCTTC. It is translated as CASSLRLSSERGGSSYNEQFF.

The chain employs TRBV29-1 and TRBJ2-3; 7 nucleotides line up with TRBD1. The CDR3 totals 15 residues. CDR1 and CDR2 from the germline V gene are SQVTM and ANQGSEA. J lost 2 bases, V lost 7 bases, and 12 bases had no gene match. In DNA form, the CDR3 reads TGCAGCGCAAGACAGGGAACCTTGTCCACAGATACGCAGTATTTT. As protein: CSARQGTLSTDTQYF.

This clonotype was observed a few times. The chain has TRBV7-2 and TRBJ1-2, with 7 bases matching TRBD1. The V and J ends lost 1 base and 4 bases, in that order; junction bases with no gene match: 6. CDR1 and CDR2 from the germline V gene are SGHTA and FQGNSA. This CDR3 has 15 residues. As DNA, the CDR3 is TGTGCCAGCAGCTTAGGGGACAGCACGCTCTATGGCTACACCTTC. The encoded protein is CASSLGDSTLYGYTF.

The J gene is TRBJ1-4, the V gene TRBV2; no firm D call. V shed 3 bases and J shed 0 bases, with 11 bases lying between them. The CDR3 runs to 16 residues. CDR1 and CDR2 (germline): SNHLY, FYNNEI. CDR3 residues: CASSDHSGTTNEKLFF. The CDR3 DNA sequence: TGTGCCAGCAGTGACCACTCCGGGACAACTAATGAAAAACTGTTTTTT.

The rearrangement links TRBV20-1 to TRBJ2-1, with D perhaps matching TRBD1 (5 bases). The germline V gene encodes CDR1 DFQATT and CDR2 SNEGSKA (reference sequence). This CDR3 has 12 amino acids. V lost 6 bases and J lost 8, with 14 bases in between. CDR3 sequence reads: CSANRQWDEQFF. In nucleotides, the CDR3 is TGCAGTGCCAACCGACAGTGGGATGAGCAGTTCTTC.

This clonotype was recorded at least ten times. In DNA, the CDR3 is TGTGCCAGCAGTTCCGAGTACTACGAGCAGTACTTC. Residues: CASSSEYYEQYF. The chain employs TRBV6-5 and TRBJ2-7; D gene ambiguous. Looked up from germline, CDR1 is MNHEY and CDR2 is SVGAGI. Trimming took 4 bases from V and 3 from J, leaving 7 bases between them. CDR3 size: 12 residues.

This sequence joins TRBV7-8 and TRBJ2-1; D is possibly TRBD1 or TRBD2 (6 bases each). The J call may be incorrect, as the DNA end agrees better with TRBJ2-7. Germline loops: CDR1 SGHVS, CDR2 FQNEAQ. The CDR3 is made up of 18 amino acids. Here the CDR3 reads CASSPGWRGRSSYNEQYF. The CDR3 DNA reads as TGTGCCAGCAGCCCAGGCTGGAGGGGGAGGAGCTCCTACAATGAGCAGTACTTC.

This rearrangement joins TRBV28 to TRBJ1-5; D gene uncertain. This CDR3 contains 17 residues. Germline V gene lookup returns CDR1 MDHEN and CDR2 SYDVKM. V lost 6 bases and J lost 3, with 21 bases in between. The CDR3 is CASRRIDGPSNNQPQHF. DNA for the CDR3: TGTGCCAGCAGACGTATCGACGGCCCAAGCAACAATCAGCCCCAGCATTTT.

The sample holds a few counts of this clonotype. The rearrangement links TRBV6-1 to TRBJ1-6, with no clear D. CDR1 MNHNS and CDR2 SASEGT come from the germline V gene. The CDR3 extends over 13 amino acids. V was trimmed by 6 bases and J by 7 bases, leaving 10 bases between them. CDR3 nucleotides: TGTGCCAGCAGGCCAGCCTCAAATTCACCCCTCCACTTT. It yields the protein CASRPASNSPLHF.

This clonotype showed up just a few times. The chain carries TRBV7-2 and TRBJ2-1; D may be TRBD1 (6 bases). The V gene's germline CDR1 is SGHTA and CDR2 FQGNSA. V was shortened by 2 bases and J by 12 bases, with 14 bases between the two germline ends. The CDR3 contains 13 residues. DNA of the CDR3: TGTGCCAGCAGCTTACTTCCCCAGGACAGGCAGTTCTTC. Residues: CASSLLPQDRQFF.

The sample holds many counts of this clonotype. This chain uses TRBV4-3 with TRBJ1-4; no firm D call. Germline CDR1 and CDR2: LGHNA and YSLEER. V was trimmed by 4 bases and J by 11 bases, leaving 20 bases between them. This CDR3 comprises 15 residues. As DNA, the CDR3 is TGCGCCAGCAGCCGTAAGGTGGAGGGAATGGATAAACTGTTTTTT. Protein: CASSRKVEGMDKLFF.

CDR3 bases: TGTGCCAGCAGGGAACTGGACAGGGCCTACCGTCTTGAAGCCAAAAACATTCAGTACTTC. Its protein product is CASRELDRAYRLEAKNIQYF. This sequence joins TRBV28 and TRBJ2-4, with TRBD1 identical over 8 bases. The CDR3 is 20 amino acids. Trimming took 6 bases from V and 0 from J; bases not matched to a gene: 19. Per the germline V gene, CDR1 is MDHEN and CDR2 is SYDVKM.

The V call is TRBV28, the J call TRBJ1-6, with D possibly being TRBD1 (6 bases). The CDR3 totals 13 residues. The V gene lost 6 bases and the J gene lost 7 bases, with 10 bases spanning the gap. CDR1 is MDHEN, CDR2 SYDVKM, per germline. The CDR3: CASRLDRNSPLHF. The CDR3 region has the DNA TGTGCCAGCAGGCTTGACAGGAATTCACCCCTCCACTTT.

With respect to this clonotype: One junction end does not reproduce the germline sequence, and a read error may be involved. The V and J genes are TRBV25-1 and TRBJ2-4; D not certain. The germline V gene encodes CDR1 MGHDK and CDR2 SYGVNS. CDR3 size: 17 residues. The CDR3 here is CASSEYYAGQAKNTQYF. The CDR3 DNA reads TGTGCCAGCAGTGAATATTACGCAGGTCAAGCCAAAAACACTCAGTACTTC.

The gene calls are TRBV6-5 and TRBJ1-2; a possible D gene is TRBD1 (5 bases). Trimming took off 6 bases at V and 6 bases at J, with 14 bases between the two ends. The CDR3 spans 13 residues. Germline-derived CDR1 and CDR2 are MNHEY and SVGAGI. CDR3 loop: CASRSGGANGYTF. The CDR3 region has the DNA TGTGCCAGCAGGTCGGGCGGGGCGAATGGCTACACCTTC.

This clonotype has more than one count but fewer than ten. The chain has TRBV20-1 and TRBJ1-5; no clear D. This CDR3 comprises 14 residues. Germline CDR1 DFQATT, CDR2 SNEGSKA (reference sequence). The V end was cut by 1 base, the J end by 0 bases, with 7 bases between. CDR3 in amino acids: CSARGALSNQPQHF. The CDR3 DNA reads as TGCAGTGCTAGAGGTGCACTTAGCAATCAGCCCCAGCATTTT.

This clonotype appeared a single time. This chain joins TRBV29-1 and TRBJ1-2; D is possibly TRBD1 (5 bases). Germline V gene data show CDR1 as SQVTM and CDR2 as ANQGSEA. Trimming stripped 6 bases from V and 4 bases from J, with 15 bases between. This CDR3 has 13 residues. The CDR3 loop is CSVDFQGAYGYTF. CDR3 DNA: TGCAGCGTAGATTTCCAGGGTGCCTATGGCTACACCTTC.